The 5 T cell receptor beta chains presented below share a single source sample, sequenced in a study of OX40 agonist ivuxolimab in advanced cancers. Library creation used the immunoSEQ multiplex PCR assay. The table was pulled from immuneACCESS by TCRdb, which kept in-frame rearrangements only. Such tables lose some clones; where checked, under half of the loss comes from unresolved V genes, and the rest has no known cause. The sample records 90,000 to 120,000 clones, 91% of which are singletons. About 1.2% of the sample rests with the top ten. Sequenced here: CD4+ or CD8+ T cells sorted from blood, sampled in a trial of the OX40 agonist ivuxolimab. These receptors were collected from an adult with an advanced solid tumor such as melanoma, head and neck, liver or kidney cancer.

The J gene is TRBJ2-7, the V gene TRBV18, with D perhaps TRBD1 (5 bases). The V and J ends lost 2 bases and 0 bases respectively, with 11 bases between them. Germline V gene data show CDR1 as KGHSH and CDR2 as LQKENI. CDR3 length equals 15 residues. The CDR3 region is CASSPYGAFSYEQYF. CDR3 in DNA: TGTGCCAGCTCACCATATGGGGCCTTCTCCTACGAGCAGTACTTC.

About this clone itself: This specimen includes other DNA sequences encoding the same CDR3. The chain recombines TRBV28 with TRBJ1-2, with D perhaps matching TRBD1 (6 bases). The CDR3 length is 13 residues. The ends were cut back, 6 bases at V and 2 bases at J, with 10 bases in the middle. CDR1 is MDHEN, CDR2 SYDVKM, per germline. In nucleotides, the CDR3 is TGTGCCAGCAGCCTCGACAGGAACTATGGCTACACCTTC. It translates to CASSLDRNYGYTF.

The gene calls are TRBV28 and TRBJ2-1; D tentatively reads TRBD1 or TRBD2 (6 bases each). There are 16 residues in the CDR3. Germline values: CDR1 MDHEN, CDR2 SYDVKM. Trimming took 3 bases from V and 3 from J, leaving 15 bases between them. The CDR3 coding sequence is TGTGCCAGCAGTTTGGGGGCAGCGGGCAACTACAATGAGCAGTTCTTC. This encodes CASSLGAAGNYNEQFF.

V and J are TRBV28 and TRBJ2-1; 12 bases match TRBD2. The germline CDR1 and CDR2 sequences are MDHEN and SYDVKM. The CDR3 is made up of 19 amino acids. The J segment lost 8 bases and the V segment lost 4 bases, leaving 18 bases of the junction unmatched. CDR3 DNA sequence: TGTGCCAGCAGTTCCCTTTCGCCTCTAGCGGGAGGGCCTAACGATGAGCAGTTCTTC. This translates into CASSSLSPLAGGPNDEQFF.

The chain recombines TRBV18 with TRBJ1-1, with D perhaps matching TRBD1 (6 bases). CDR1 and CDR2 (germline): KGHSH, LQKENI. There are 15 residues in the CDR3. Trimming pared 0 bases from V and 1 base from J, leaving 9 bases between. CDR3 protein: CASSPPAGANTEAFF. CDR3 nucleotides: TGTGCCAGCTCACCACCCGCAGGGGCGAACACTGAAGCTTTCTTT.